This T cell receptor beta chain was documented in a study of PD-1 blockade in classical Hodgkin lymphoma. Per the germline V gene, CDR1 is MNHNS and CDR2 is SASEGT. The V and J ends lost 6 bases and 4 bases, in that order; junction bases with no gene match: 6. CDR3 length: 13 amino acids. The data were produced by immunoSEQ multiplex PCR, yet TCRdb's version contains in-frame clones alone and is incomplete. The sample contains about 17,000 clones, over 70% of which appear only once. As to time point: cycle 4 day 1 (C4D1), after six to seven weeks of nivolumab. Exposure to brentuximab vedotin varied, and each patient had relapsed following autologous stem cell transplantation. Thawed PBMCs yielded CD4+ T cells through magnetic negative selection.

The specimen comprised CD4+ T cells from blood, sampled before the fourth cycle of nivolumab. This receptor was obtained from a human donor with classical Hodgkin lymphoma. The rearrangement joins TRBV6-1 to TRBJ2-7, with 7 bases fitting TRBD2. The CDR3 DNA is TGTGCCAGCAGGTCAGCGGGAAGTTACGAGCAGTACTTC. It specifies CASRSAGSYEQYF.